These 9 T cell receptor beta chains were all obtained from the same sample, sequenced in a study of Ad26.COV2.S vaccination and SARS-CoV-2 variants (TCRdb year 2021). The treatment or condition label on this specimen signifies: about 20 received Ad26.COV2.S at low or high dose, single or two shots; about 5 received placebo; per-sample allocation not given. Repertoires of vaccine and placebo recipients were sequenced from samples collected on day 63 after the first injection. Libraries were built with the immunoSEQ multiplex PCR assay. Here the immuneACCESS table is served through TCRdb, limited to in-frame sequences with V and J called. Missing clones are a known gap in these copies; in checked studies unresolved V genes cover under half, and the rest lacks a known reason. Counted in this sample were 400,000 to 450,000 clones; approximately 90% of them appeared once. About 12% of the sample goes to the ten largest clones.

The sample in question was peripheral blood, obtained in a trial of Ad26.COV2.S vaccine versus placebo. The receptor source for this set is a person aged 18-65 years who received the Ad26.COV2.S COVID-19 vaccine or a placebo.

The V and J genes are TRBV9 and TRBJ2-7; the D gene is possibly TRBD2 (5 bases). Germline values: CDR1 SGDLS, CDR2 YYNGEE. V dropped 3 bases and J dropped 2 bases, with 21 bases sitting between them. CDR3 length: 17 residues. CDR3 protein: CASSATPDGGIPYEQYF. The CDR3 DNA sequence: TGTGCCAGCAGCGCCACACCCGACGGAGGAATACCCTACGAGCAGTACTTC.

Concerning this clone: A read error may produce the germline difference seen at one junction end. The chain joins TRBV6-5 to TRBJ1-2, with 7 bases matching TRBD1. Germline V lookup: CDR1 MNHEY, CDR2 SVGAGI. CDR3 length: 16 amino acids. The CDR3 DNA follows: TGTGCCAGCAGTTTAACTAGGACAGGCTCCAACTCTGGCTACACCTTC. Translating gives CASSLTRTGSNSGYTF.

This sequence joins TRBV10-1 and TRBJ1-1, with D possibly matching TRBD1 (5 bases). Trimming cost V 6 bases and J 1 base, with 9 bases left between them. This CDR3 comprises 13 residues. Germline V lookup: CDR1 WNHNN, CDR2 SYGVQD (reference sequence). The CDR3 coding sequence is TGCGCCAGCAGAGCAGGGTGGAACACTGAAGCTTTCTTT. Protein product: CASRAGWNTEAFF.

The chain joins TRBV30 to TRBJ1-3, with a possible D match to TRBD1 (5 bases). V lost 5 bases, J lost 2 bases, and 10 bases lay in between. Germline V gene lookup returns CDR1 GTSNPN and CDR2 SVGIG (reference sequence). The CDR3 contains 13 residues. In DNA form, the CDR3 reads TGTGCCTGGGGAACGGGACCTGGAAACACCATATATTTT. Translated: CAWGTGPGNTIYF.

The chain carries TRBV28 and TRBJ2-7; a possible D gene is TRBD1 (5 bases). The CDR3 has 15 amino acids. The V end was cut by 5 bases, the J end by 3 bases, with 17 bases between. Germline V gene sequence: CDR1 MDHEN, CDR2 SYDVKM. The CDR3 bases are TGTGCCAGCAGTCTAGAAGGGGCAAACAACTACGAGCAGTACTTC. Its translation: CASSLEGANNYEQYF.

The chain recombines TRBV29-1 with TRBJ2-4, with D perhaps matching TRBD1 (5 bases). This CDR3 is built from 15 residues. Trimming took off 2 bases at V and 0 bases at J, with 11 bases between the two ends. From germline, CDR1 is SQVTM and CDR2 ANQGSEA. The CDR3 region has the DNA TGCAGCGTTGAATGGGCAGGGTTAGCCAAAAACATTCAGTACTTC. Its translation is CSVEWAGLAKNIQYF.

On this clone itself: The identical CDR3 is also encoded by other nucleotide sequences in the sample. The chain combines TRBV28 with TRBJ2-7; 7 bases are a match to TRBD1. Germline CDR1 MDHEN, CDR2 SYDVKM. After removal of 8 bases from V and 2 bases from J, the junction contained 3 bases not matched to a gene. The CDR3 consists of 12 residues. In nucleotides, the CDR3 is TGTGCCAGCCGGGACAGCACCTACGAGCAGTACTTC. The encoded protein is CASRDSTYEQYF.

The chain is built from TRBV28 and TRBJ2-3; D is unresolved. Germline V gene data show CDR1 as MDHEN and CDR2 as SYDVKM. V lost 2 bases and J lost 0, with 12 bases in between. The CDR3 has 16 residues. The CDR3 nucleotides are TGTGCCAGCAGTTTAGTATCGAGTCGGAGCACAGATACGCAGTATTTT. It yields the protein CASSLVSSRSTDTQYF.

DNA of the CDR3: TGTGCCAGCAGTTCCAGACTAGATGTCTGGGATACGCAGTATTTT. This gives the protein CASSSRLDVWDTQYF. The V call is TRBV7-2, the J call TRBJ2-3; tentatively, D is TRBD2 (6 bases). The CDR3 has 15 amino acids. V was pared by 6 bases and J by 6 bases, with 19 bases between. The germline CDR1 and CDR2 sequences are SGHTA and FQGNSA.